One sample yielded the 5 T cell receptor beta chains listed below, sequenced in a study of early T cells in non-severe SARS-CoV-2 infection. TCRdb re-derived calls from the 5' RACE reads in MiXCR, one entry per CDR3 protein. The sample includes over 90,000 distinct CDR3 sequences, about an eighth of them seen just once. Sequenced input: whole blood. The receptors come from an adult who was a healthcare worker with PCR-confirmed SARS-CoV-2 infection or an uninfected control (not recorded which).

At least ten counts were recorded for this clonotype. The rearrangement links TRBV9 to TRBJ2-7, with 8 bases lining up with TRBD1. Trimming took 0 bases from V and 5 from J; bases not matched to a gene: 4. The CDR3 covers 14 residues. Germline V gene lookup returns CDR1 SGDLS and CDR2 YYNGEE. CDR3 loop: CASSVAGGFNEQYF. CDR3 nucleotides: TGTGCCAGCAGCGTAGCAGGGGGCTTCAACGAGCAGTACTTC.

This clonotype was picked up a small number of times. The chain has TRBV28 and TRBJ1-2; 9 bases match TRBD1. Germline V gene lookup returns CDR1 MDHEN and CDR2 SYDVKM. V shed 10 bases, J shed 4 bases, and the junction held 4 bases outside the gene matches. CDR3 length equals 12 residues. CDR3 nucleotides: TGTGCCATAACAGGGGGCTCCTATGGCTACACCTTC. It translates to CAITGGSYGYTF.

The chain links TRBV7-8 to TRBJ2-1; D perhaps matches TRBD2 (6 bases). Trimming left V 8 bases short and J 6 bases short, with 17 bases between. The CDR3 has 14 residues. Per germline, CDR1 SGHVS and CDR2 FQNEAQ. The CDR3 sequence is CASRGDSGPNEQFF. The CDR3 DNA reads TGTGCCAGCCGCGGGGATAGCGGACCCAATGAGCAGTTCTTC.

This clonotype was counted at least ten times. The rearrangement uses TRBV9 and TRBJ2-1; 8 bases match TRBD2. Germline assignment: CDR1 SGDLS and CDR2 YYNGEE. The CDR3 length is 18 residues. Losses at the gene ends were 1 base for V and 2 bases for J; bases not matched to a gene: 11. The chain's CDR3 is CASSVKGVGGRTYNEQFF. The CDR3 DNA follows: TGTGCCAGCAGCGTAAAGGGCGTGGGCGGGAGGACCTACAATGAGCAGTTCTTC.

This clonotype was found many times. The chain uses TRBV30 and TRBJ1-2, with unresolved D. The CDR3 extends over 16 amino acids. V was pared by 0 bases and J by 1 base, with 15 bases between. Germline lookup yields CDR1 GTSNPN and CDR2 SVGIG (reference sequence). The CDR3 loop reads CAWSVQGRLSNYGYTF. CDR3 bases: TGTGCCTGGAGTGTACAAGGGAGGTTGAGTAACTATGGCTACACCTTC.